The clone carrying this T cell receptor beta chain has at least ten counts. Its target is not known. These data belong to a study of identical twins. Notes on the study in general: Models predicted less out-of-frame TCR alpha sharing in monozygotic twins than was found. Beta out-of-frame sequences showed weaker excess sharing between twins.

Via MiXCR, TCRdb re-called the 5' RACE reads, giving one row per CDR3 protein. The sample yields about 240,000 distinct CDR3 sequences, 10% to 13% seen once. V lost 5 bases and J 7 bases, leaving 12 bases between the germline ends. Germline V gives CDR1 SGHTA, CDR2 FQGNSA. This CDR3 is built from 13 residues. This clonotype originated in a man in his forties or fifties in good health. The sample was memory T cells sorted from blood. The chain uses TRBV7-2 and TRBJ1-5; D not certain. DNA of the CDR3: TGTGCCAGCAGCCGCTTCGACCGGCAGCCCCAGCATTTT. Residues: CASSRFDRQPQHF.